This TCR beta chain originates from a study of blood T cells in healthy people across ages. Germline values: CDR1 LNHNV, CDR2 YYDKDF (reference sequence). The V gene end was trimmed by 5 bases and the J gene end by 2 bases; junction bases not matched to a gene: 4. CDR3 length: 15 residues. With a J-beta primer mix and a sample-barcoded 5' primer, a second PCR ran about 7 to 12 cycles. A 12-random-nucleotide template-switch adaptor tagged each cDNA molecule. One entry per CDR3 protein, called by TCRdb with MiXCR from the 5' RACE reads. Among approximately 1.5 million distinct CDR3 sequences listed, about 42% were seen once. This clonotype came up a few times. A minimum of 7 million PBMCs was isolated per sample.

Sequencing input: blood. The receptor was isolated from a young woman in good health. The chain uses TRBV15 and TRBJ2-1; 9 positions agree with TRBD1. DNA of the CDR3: TGTGCCACCAGCCCACGACAGGGGGCCTACAATGAGCAGTTCTTC. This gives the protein CATSPRQGAYNEQFF.